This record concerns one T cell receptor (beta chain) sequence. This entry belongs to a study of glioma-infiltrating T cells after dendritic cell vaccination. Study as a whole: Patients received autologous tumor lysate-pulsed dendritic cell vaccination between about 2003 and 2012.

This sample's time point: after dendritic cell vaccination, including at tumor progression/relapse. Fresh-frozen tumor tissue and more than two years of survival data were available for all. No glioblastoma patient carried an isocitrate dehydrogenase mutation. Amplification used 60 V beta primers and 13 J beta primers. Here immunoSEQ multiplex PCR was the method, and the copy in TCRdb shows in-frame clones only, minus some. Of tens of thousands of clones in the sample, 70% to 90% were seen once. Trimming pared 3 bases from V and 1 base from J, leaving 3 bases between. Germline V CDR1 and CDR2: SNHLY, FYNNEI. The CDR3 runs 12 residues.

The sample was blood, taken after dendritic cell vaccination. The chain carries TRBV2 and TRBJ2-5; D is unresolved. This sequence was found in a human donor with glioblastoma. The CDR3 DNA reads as TGTGCCAGCAGTGACTCCCAAGAGACCCAGTACTTC. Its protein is CASSDSQETQYF.